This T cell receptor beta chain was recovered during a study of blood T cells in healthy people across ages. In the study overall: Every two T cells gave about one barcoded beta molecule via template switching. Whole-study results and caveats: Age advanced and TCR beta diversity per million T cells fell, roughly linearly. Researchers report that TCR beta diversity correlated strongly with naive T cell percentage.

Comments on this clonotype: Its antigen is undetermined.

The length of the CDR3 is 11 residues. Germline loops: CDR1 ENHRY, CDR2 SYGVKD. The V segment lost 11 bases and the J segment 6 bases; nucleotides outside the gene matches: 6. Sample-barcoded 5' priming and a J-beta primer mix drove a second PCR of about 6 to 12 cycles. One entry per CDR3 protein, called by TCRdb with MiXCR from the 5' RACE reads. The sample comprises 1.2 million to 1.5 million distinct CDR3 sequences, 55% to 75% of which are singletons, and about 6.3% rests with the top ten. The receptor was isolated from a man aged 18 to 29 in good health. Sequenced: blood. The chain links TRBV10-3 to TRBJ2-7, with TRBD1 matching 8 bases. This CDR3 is CAAGQGREQYF. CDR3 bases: TGTGCCGCCGGACAGGGTCGCGAGCAGTACTTC.